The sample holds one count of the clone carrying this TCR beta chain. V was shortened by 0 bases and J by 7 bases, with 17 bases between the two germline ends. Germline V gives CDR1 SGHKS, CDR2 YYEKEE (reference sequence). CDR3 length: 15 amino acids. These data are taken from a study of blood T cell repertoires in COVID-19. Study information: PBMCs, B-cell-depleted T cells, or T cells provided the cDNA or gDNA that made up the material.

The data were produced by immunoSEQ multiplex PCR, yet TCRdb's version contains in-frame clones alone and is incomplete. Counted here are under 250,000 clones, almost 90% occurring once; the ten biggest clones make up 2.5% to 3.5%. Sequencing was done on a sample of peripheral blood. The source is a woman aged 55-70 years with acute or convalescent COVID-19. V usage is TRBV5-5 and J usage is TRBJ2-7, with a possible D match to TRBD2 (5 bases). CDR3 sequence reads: CASSLAAGQTGEQYF. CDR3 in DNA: TGTGCCAGCAGCTTGGCCGCCGGGCAGACGGGAGAGCAGTACTTC. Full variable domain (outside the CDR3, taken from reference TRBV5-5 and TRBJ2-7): DAGVTQSPTHLIKTRGQQVTLRCSPISGHKSVSWYQQVLGQGPQFIFQYYEKEERGRGNFPDRFSARQFPNYSSELNVNALLLGDSALYLCASSLAAGQTGEQYFGPGTRLTVT.